The 22 T cell receptor beta chains below come from one sample, sequenced in a study of T cell repertoires in cytomegalovirus infection. One entry per CDR3 protein results from TCRdb running MiXCR on the reads. The data contain roughly 150,000 distinct CDR3 sequences, around a quarter of them singletons. The sequencing input was PBMCs. The receptor set was obtained from a human donor in good health (CMV status not recorded). Some clones in this sample may be carry-over from other donors' samples.

The gene calls are TRBV6-6 and TRBJ2-7; TRBD2 matches at 8 bases. The germline gives CDR1 MNHNY, CDR2 SVGAGI (reference sequence). This CDR3 contains 12 residues. Unmatched junction bases numbered 6, after V lost 10 bases and J lost 4 bases. DNA for the CDR3: TGTGCCACGGGGGGGCTAATTTACGAGCAGTACTTC. Encoded protein: CATGGLIYEQYF.

Only a few counts were recorded for this clonotype. This may stem from a read error, because a much larger clone lies one nucleotide away. This chain joins TRBV6-6 and TRBJ1-2; D is possibly TRBD1 (6 bases). Germline lookup yields CDR1 MNHNY and CDR2 SVGAGI (reference sequence). V was shortened by 2 bases and J by 1 base, with 8 bases between the two germline ends. The CDR3 runs 14 residues. The CDR3 DNA is TGTGCCAGCAGTTACGGGGGCAATAACTATGGCTACACCTTC. Its translation is CASSYGGNNYGYTF.

This clonotype has more than one count but fewer than ten. The chain uses TRBV7-9 and TRBJ2-3; 9 positions match TRBD2. J gave up 2 bases and V 6 bases, and 3 bases lay outside the gene matches. This CDR3 is built from 14 residues. Per germline, CDR1 SEHNR and CDR2 FQNEAQ (reference sequence). CDR3 in amino acids: CASRRTSDTDTQYF. The CDR3 DNA sequence: TGTGCCAGCAGACGGACTAGCGACACAGATACGCAGTATTTT.

This clonotype was seen more than once but under ten times. The chain combines TRBV12-3 or TRBV12-4 with TRBJ1-1; D uncertain. The CDR3 contains 15 residues. Trimming took off 3 bases at V and 5 bases at J, with 16 bases between the two ends. CDR3 loop: CASSFRRLRGTEAFF. The CDR3 DNA sequence: TGTGCCAGCAGTTTCAGACGGTTACGAGGGACTGAAGCTTTCTTT.

This clonotype came up a few times. The chain uses TRBV10-3 and TRBJ1-1, with D unresolved. Trimming took 2 bases from V and 0 from J, leaving 16 bases between them. Germline CDR1 ENHRY, CDR2 SYGVKD. The CDR3 is 17 residues long. In DNA form, the CDR3 reads TGTGCCATCAGTGAGATTCGTACAGTTGACATGAACACTGAAGCTTTCTTT. Its protein is CAISEIRTVDMNTEAFF.

This clonotype was recorded at least ten times. The chain recombines TRBV11-2 with TRBJ2-5; 8 positions match TRBD1. Unmatched junction bases numbered 10, after V lost 1 base and J lost 6 bases. The germline V gene encodes CDR1 SGHAT and CDR2 FQNNGV. The CDR3 covers 16 residues. This CDR3 reads CASSLAVRQGRKTQYF. CDR3 nucleotide sequence: TGTGCCAGCAGCTTAGCCGTAAGACAGGGGAGGAAGACCCAGTACTTC.

This clonotype turned up a few times. The J gene is TRBJ1-5, the V gene TRBV28, with no clear D. The CDR3 is 14 amino acids. Germline CDR1 reads MDHEN; CDR2 reads SYDVKM. The V end was cut by 7 bases, the J end by 6 bases, with 16 bases between. The CDR3: CASKFPGSSQPQHF. The CDR3 bases are TGTGCCAGCAAATTTCCAGGTTCCAGTCAGCCCCAGCATTTT.

The chain employs TRBV28 and TRBJ1-5; D ambiguous. The CDR3 consists of 14 residues. The germline V gene has CDR1 MDHEN and CDR2 SYDVKM. V gave up 2 bases and J gave up 5 bases, with 10 bases separating them. The CDR3 reads CASSLPSEYQPQHF. DNA for the CDR3: TGTGCCAGCAGTTTACCCTCAGAGTATCAGCCCCAGCATTTT.

The chain has TRBV6-2 or TRBV6-3 and TRBJ2-7; 10 bases map to TRBD1. Germline CDR1 reads MNHEY; CDR2 reads SVGEGT. The junction had 4 bases not matched to a gene; V was cut back by 2 bases and J by 0 bases. The CDR3 has 16 residues. In nucleotides, the CDR3 is TGTGCCAGCAGTTACCCCCGGGACAGGGGCTCCTACGAGCAGTACTTC. It encodes CASSYPRDRGSYEQYF.

The chain has TRBV30 and TRBJ2-5; a possible D gene is TRBD1 (6 bases). The V and J ends lost 4 bases and 5 bases respectively, with 8 bases between them. CDR1 is GTSNPN and CDR2 is SVGIG in the germline V gene (reference sequence). The CDR3 is 11 residues long. CDR3 residues: CAWTGEETQYF. Here the CDR3 DNA reads TGTGCCTGGACAGGGGAGGAGACCCAGTACTTC.

This clonotype was counted at least ten times. The chain links TRBV7-2 to TRBJ1-1; D remains unclear. The CDR3 consists of 13 residues. V was pared by 10 bases and J by 3 bases, with 15 bases between. Germline V gene data show CDR1 as SGHTA and CDR2 as FQGNSA. The CDR3 sequence is CATGTQRYTEAFF. The CDR3 DNA reads as TGTGCCACCGGCACCCAGCGGTACACTGAAGCTTTCTTT.

This clonotype was observed a few times. J is TRBJ1-2 and V is TRBV7-9, with 9 positions matching TRBD1. Germline values: CDR1 SEHNR, CDR2 FQNEAQ (reference sequence). With V trimmed by 3 bases and J by 6 bases, 5 bases remained unmatched. The CDR3 length is 14 residues. The CDR3 is CASSLDRGGDGYTF. The CDR3 coding sequence is TGTGCCAGCAGCTTGGACAGGGGAGGCGATGGCTACACCTTC.

In its sample, this clonotype was seen many times. CDR3 residues: CASSLAGGFTDTQYF. CDR3 in DNA: TGTGCCAGCAGCTTAGCGGGGGGGTTCACAGATACGCAGTATTTT. This sequence joins TRBV7-2 and TRBJ2-3; 7 bases are a match to TRBD2. CDR1 is SGHTA and CDR2 is FQGNSA in the germline V gene. CDR3 length: 15 amino acids. Trimming took 0 bases from V and 2 from J; bases not matched to a gene: 2.

This clonotype was counted between two and nine times. This chain joins TRBV24-1 and TRBJ2-5; 12 nucleotides line up with TRBD2. V lost 4 bases to trimming and J lost 0 bases; unmatched junction nucleotides: 5. The CDR3 runs 17 residues. The V gene's germline CDR1 is KGHDR and CDR2 SFDVKD. The chain's CDR3 is CATSDPGTSGHQETQYF. The CDR3 bases are TGTGCCACCAGTGACCCCGGGACTAGCGGGCACCAAGAGACCCAGTACTTC.

Remarks on this clonotype: One end of the junction is discordant with germline, which a read error may explain. This chain connects TRBV6-6 to TRBJ2-7; D call uncertain. CDR1 is MNHNY and CDR2 is SVGAGI in the germline V gene (reference sequence). The CDR3 runs to 12 residues. CDR3 residues: CASIYAFYEQYF. The CDR3 region has the DNA TGTGCCAGCATTTACGCCTTCTACGAGCAGTACTTC.

This clonotype was seen a handful of times. The J gene is TRBJ1-3, the V gene TRBV6-1; TRBD1 agrees at 7 bases. With 6 bases clipped from V and 2 bases from J, the junction kept 10 bases outside the gene matches. The CDR3 covers 16 residues. The V gene's germline CDR1 is MNHNS and CDR2 SASEGT. CDR3 region: CASRLDNQGAGNTIYF. The CDR3 DNA is TGTGCCAGCAGACTCGATAATCAGGGGGCTGGAAACACCATATATTTT.

The V gene is TRBV20-1, the J gene TRBJ1-2, with D perhaps matching TRBD1 (5 bases). The V gene lost 6 bases and the J gene lost 2 bases, with 19 bases spanning the gap. The CDR3 is 15 amino acids. Germline loops: CDR1 DFQATT, CDR2 SNEGSKA (reference sequence). For the CDR3, the DNA is TGCAGTGCCGGGGGGACGCAAGAAAACAACTATGGCTACACCTTC. Its translation is CSAGGTQENNYGYTF.

There are many counts of this clonotype. The rearrangement joins TRBV7-2 to TRBJ2-5; TRBD1 might be the D (5 bases). CDR1 is SGHTA, CDR2 FQGNSA, per germline. Between the trimmed V and J ends, which lost 4 bases and 2 bases, there was a span of 11 bases. CDR3 size: 14 residues. The CDR3 protein is CASSSTRQQETQYF. CDR3 DNA: TGTGCCAGCAGCTCGACTCGACAGCAAGAGACCCAGTACTTC.

This clonotype has more than one count but fewer than ten. The rearrangement uses TRBV7-2 and TRBJ2-7; D remains unclear. The CDR3 extends over 13 amino acids. Germline V gene sequence: CDR1 SGHTA, CDR2 FQGNSA. Trimming pared 2 bases from V and 6 bases from J, leaving 11 bases between. CDR3 nucleotides: TGTGCCAGCAGCTTAATTGTACAAACCGAGCAGTACTTC. Translated, it gives CASSLIVQTEQYF.

Regarding this clonotype: A read error may explain this, as a much larger clone is one base away. The chain recombines TRBV7-6 with TRBJ2-7; D ambiguous. Germline loops: CDR1 SGHVS, CDR2 FNYEAQ. The CDR3 contains 13 residues. The CDR3 loop is CASSPRYSYKQYF. As DNA, the CDR3 is TGTGCTAGCAGCCCCAGGTACTCCTACAAGCAGTACTTC.

In this sample, this clonotype turned up many times. The rearrangement uses TRBV7-2 and TRBJ2-2; possibly TRBD1 for D (5 bases). CDR3 length equals 18 residues. V lost 2 bases and J lost 0, with 16 bases in between. Germline CDR1 reads SGHTA; CDR2 reads FQGNSA. CDR3 DNA sequence: TGTGCCAGCAGCTTAAAGGGGTCCTACTTCTCGAACACCGGGGAGCTGTTTTTT. Translating it yields CASSLKGSYFSNTGELFF.

This rearrangement joins TRBV29-1 to TRBJ1-1, with no clear D. CDR3 length equals 13 residues. V lost 0 bases and J lost 6, with 11 bases in between. Looked up from germline, CDR1 is SQVTM and CDR2 is ANQGSEA. The CDR3 coding sequence is TGCAGCGTTGAAGAAGTGGCAGGAGCTGAAGCTTTCTTT. Translated: CSVEEVAGAEAFF.